This TCR beta chain originates from a study of radiation and T cells in renal cell carcinoma (dated by TCRdb to 2019 to 2021). About the investigation overall: TCR beta sequencing covered roughly 53 samples in total, comprising around 25 tumors and around 27 peripheral blood samples. In the 40 to 55 samples combined, several million unique CDR3 nucleotide sequences were found, encoding some 2,500,000 unique CDR3 amino acid sequences. Overall study results and their limits: Effects of radiation dose or scheduling on the TCR repertoire could not be addressed with the single-armed trial design. Because only small tumor regions of approximately 0.93 g were available, intratumoral heterogeneity was not captured. Because pretreatment tumor biopsies were not available, the baseline intratumoral presence of clonotypes could not be determined. Compared with control tumors, irradiated tumors had a greater number of dominant CDR3 motifs, and those motifs took up a bigger portion of the repertoire. In blood, the top tumor clonotypes increased from baseline to 2 weeks after radiation and then shrank by 4 weeks, which suggests a temporary expansion of tumor-resident clones. Higher TCR clonality was observed in irradiated tumors than in controls, with an average of about 50% of the repertoire accounted for by the top 100 clonotypes, compared with about 45% in nephrectomy-only tumors.

V is pared back by 5 bases and J by 4 bases, with 12 bases lying between the germline termini. From cysteine to phenylalanine, the CDR3 is 14 amino acids long. The CDR3 DNA has 42 bases and is translated from base 1. The CDR1 and CDR2 encoded by the germline V gene (reference sequence) are SEHNR and FQNEAQ. Remarks on this clone: Its antigen has not been determined. Base-call qualities are not available, and no considerably larger clone is one nucleotide away.

Following the manufacturer's recommendations, the immunoSEQ kit was used to generate TCR beta libraries from genomic DNA. To prepare libraries, a first multiplex PCR with proprietary primers was run, followed by a second PCR that added unique barcodes, and a bead cleanup was done after each round. Each sample batch included a kit-provided positive control reaction and a negative control reaction. The final libraries were assessed on an Agilent 4200 TapeStation D1000 ScreenTape, pooled by volume, and quantified by qPCR. Sequencing was performed on an Illumina NextSeq500 with a MidOutput 150-cycle cartridge, and 156 Read1 and 15 Index1 cycles were run with kit custom primers. The pooled library was loaded at roughly 1 pM with an approximately 22% PhiX control spike-in. Turning to the authors' computational methods: The vendor-processed data were analyzed in R, and a clonotype was defined as all T cells that share the same CDR3 nucleotide sequence. In the clone abundance analyses, frequencies were normalized to the 10,000 most abundant clones in each sample. Public T cell clones, which averaged fewer than five per sample, were excluded before analysis. The dominant motif analysis was done with ImmunoMap using the PAM10 matrix, a gap penalty of 30, and a homology threshold of 0.3, and motifs with a cumulative frequency of at least 0.01 were considered dominant. An abundance difference of at least 32-fold between compartments was the criterion for calling clonotypes tumor-enriched or baseline blood-enriched. The Baroni-Urbani and Buser coefficient was used to measure tumor-blood repertoire similarity, and groups were compared with two-tailed Wilcoxon tests in R. TCRdb re-hosts the immuneACCESS table, in-frame sequences only. Its copies lack some clones; in the studies checked, an unresolved V gene accounts for under half of them, and the cause for the rest is not known. V and J calls and clone size are given by that table; D and trimming were obtained from the DNA. This sample comprises roughly 9,300 clones, more than 60% of them detected only once. The top ten constitute about 16% of the sample.

This specimen's time point label, interpreted: tumor resected at nephrectomy. What the treatment or condition label conveys for this sample: 15 Gy SBRT to primary tumor, nephrectomy 4 weeks later. Samples came from a clinical trial, in which primary renal cell carcinomas received 15 Gy stereotactic body radiation therapy followed by nephrectomy 4 weeks later. Renal cell carcinoma with clear cell pathology was present in all patients. Tumors were mechanically dissociated, digested with collagenase/hyaluronidase at 37 °C, processed in gentleMACS C tubes, and stored in liquid nitrogen. Genomic DNA for TCR sequencing was prepared using the QIAamp DNA Blood Mini Kit (Qiagen). Samples were included in the analyses only if all quality control checks were passed.

This TCR was recovered from a woman aged 45-60 years with renal cell carcinoma. The chain links TRBV7-9 with TRBJ1-3; the D gene is perhaps TRBD1, on 6 matching bases. Sequencing used tumor tissue, obtained from a patient whose treatment included radiotherapy and nephrectomy. The nucleotide sequence is TGTGCCAGCAGCGAAGAGGGACAAGGAAACACCATATATTTT. The resulting protein is CASSEEGQGNTIYF.